This T cell receptor beta chain was recorded in a study of graft-versus-host responses after intestinal transplantation. For the study at large: Induction using anti-thymocyte globulin, followed by tacrolimus and steroids for approximately three years, was given to all recipients.

Profiling relied on immunoSEQ multiplex PCR, and the TCRdb table lists in-frame clones only, not all of them. Counted here are 40,000 to 55,000 clones, 85% to 95% occurring once; the ten biggest clones make up 0.2% to 0.25%. This clone has a handful of counts. Antigen: not known. Study-wide results and limits: Allograft graft-versus-host to host-versus-graft clonal ratios ran high in patients with graft-donor T cell macrochimerism. Early declines in HvG clones that occurred post-transplant were associated with peak circulating GvH clone levels.

The sample consisted of unstimulated CD8+ T cells sorted from spleen or lymph node cells, taken before transplant. The clonotype was recovered from a human donor who was the organ donor for an intestinal transplant.

The CDR3 is CASSVGTSVWDTQYF. CDR3 coding DNA: TGTGCCAGCAGCGTAGGAACTAGCGTCTGGGATACGCAGTATTTT. The chain combines TRBV9 with TRBJ2-3, with 7 bases lining up with TRBD2. The CDR3 loop spans 15 amino acids. The V and J ends lost 0 bases and 6 bases, in that order; junction bases with no gene match: 7. Germline assignment: CDR1 SGDLS and CDR2 YYNGEE. Combining the CDR3 with reference TRBV9 and TRBJ2-3 gives the whole variable domain DSGVTQTPKHLITATGQRVTLRCSPRSGDLSVYWYQQSLDQGLQFLIQYYNGEERAKGNILERFSAQQFPDLHSELNLSSLELGDSALYFCASSVGTSVWDTQYFGPGTRLTVL.